The 25 T cell receptor beta chains given below trace back to one sample, sequenced in a study of T cells in Graves' hyperthyroidism and ophthalmopathy. RNA transcripts were the template for amplifying TCR beta CDR3 regions. An initial round of RT-PCR targeting the TCR CDR3 relied on the HTBI primer set. TCRdb recomputed calls from the multiplex PCR reads with MiXCR, one row per CDR3 protein. The sample lists under 750,000 distinct CDR3 sequences, roughly 20% seen once, with 15% to 20% in the top ten. Source material: blood. All receptors derive from a woman in her forties or fifties with Graves' hyperthyroidism that later progressed to Graves' ophthalmopathy.

The chain joins TRBV19 to TRBJ1-6; the D is unclear. Deletions cut 3 bases from V and 10 bases from J, with 7 bases between. The CDR3 is 12 amino acids. Germline V gene lookup returns CDR1 LNHDA and CDR2 SQIVND (reference sequence). CDR3 nucleotides: TGTGCCAGTAGTATCGGGATCTCACCCCTCCACTTT. The encoded protein is CASSIGISPLHF. The variable domain in full, completed from reference TRBV19 and TRBJ1-6, reads DGGITQSPKYLFRKEGQNVTLSCEQNLNHDAMYWYRQDPGQGLRLIYYSQIVNDFQKGDIAEGYSVSREKKESFPLTVTSAQKNPTAFYLCASSIGISPLHFGNGTRLTVT.

This clonotype has only one observation. This chain uses TRBV10-3 with TRBJ2-1; D call uncertain. Germline V gene data show CDR1 as ENHRY and CDR2 as SYGVKD. This CDR3 is 11 amino acids long. The V and J ends lost 6 bases and 6 bases respectively, with 6 bases between them. CDR3: CAIRQINEQFF. Here the CDR3 DNA reads TGTGCCATCAGACAGATCAATGAGCAGTTCTTC.

This clonotype was counted many times. The chain couples TRBV3-1 to TRBJ2-1; 14 nucleotides match TRBD2. The germline gives CDR1 LGHDT, CDR2 YNNKEL (reference sequence). The J segment lost 6 bases and the V segment lost 3 bases, leaving 7 bases of the junction unmatched. This CDR3 region has 17 residues. As DNA, the CDR3 is TGTGCCAGCAGCCACCGCGAGACTAGCGGGGGGGCCAATGAGCAGTTCTTC. Translated, it gives CASSHRETSGGANEQFF.

This clonotype has at least ten counts. This chain links TRBV30 with TRBJ1-2; no clear D. The V end lost 4 bases, the J end lost 8 bases, and 14 bases lay between the germline ends. CDR1 GTSNPN and CDR2 SVGIG come from the germline V gene (reference sequence). The CDR3 consists of 12 residues. CDR3: CAWNRTPRGYTF. In DNA form, the CDR3 reads TGTGCCTGGAACCGGACCCCCCGCGGCTACACCTTC. The full variable domain, completed using reference TRBV30 and TRBJ1-2, is SQTIHQWPATLVQPVGSPLSLECTVEGTSNPNLYWYRQAAGRGLQLLFYSVGIGQISSEVPQNLSASRPQDRQFILSSKKLLLSDSGFYLCAWNRTPRGYTFGSGTRLTVV.

The V and J genes are TRBV7-9 and TRBJ2-5; D remains ambiguous. This CDR3 spans 13 amino acids. In germline, CDR1 is SEHNR, CDR2 FQNEAQ (reference sequence). Trimming pared 6 bases from V and 3 bases from J, leaving 11 bases between. For the CDR3, the DNA is TGTGCCAGCAGTTTACCCCTCGAAGAGACCCAGTACTTC. Translating gives CASSLPLEETQYF.

This clonotype was seen more than once but under ten times. The chain recombines TRBV6-5 with TRBJ1-4; TRBD1 might be the D (5 bases). The CDR3 has 17 residues. Germline V lookup: CDR1 MNHEY, CDR2 SVGAGI. The V gene lost 1 base and the J gene lost 5 bases, with 17 bases spanning the gap. The CDR3 coding sequence is TGTGCCAGCAGTTACTTCACGGGCGGGACGGGGAATGAAAAACTGTTTTTT. Translation gives CASSYFTGGTGNEKLFF.

This clonotype was detected ten times or more. The chain joins TRBV11-3 to TRBJ2-1; D gene ambiguous. The germline gives CDR1 SGHNT, CDR2 YENEEA. The CDR3 length is 13 residues. Trimming removed 0 bases from V and 9 bases from J, with 9 bases in between. CDR3 in DNA: TGTGCCAGCAGCTTAGACTTTGCGTCTGAGCAGTTCTTC. Amino acids: CASSLDFASEQFF.

Many counts were recorded for this clonotype. This chain uses TRBV6-5 with TRBJ1-2; the D is unclear. Germline V gene lookup returns CDR1 MNHEY and CDR2 SVGAGI. The CDR3 sequence is 15 residues long. Trimming cost V 0 bases and J 8 bases, with 16 bases left between them. CDR3 amino acids: CASSYSAGVIGGYTF. For the CDR3, the DNA is TGTGCCAGCAGTTACTCTGCCGGGGTCATAGGGGGCTACACCTTC.

This clonotype was seen repeatedly, ten times or more. The V gene is TRBV18, the J gene TRBJ1-6, with D maybe TRBD1 (5 bases). Germline CDR1 and CDR2: KGHSH and LQKENI. This CDR3 has 14 residues. V lost 3 bases, J lost 8 bases, and 11 bases lay in between. In DNA form, the CDR3 reads TGTGCCAGCTCACCGAGGGGTCGGGATTCACCCCTCCACTTT. It is translated as CASSPRGRDSPLHF.

This clonotype has only a few counts. V usage is TRBV6-1 and J usage is TRBJ1-2; 8 bases are shared with TRBD1. The CDR3 has 14 amino acids. Germline assignment: CDR1 MNHNS and CDR2 SASEGT. J gave up 5 bases and V 6 bases, and 8 bases lay outside the gene matches. CDR3 coding DNA: TGTGCCAGCAGCCGAGCAGGGGGCATTTATGGCTACACCTTC. It codes for CASSRAGGIYGYTF.

This clonotype was seen only a few times. The V and J genes are TRBV7-9 and TRBJ1-1; maybe TRBD1 (5 bases). From germline, CDR1 is SEHNR and CDR2 FQNEAQ (reference sequence). The CDR3 spans 14 residues. Between the trimmed V and J ends, which lost 7 bases and 4 bases, there was a span of 16 bases. The CDR3 region is CASNPFSGTTEAFF. The CDR3 DNA reads as TGTGCCAGCAACCCCTTTTCAGGGACCACTGAAGCTTTCTTT.

This chain links TRBV27 with TRBJ2-7; either TRBD1 or TRBD2 may fit D (6 bases each). The V gene's germline CDR1 is MNHEY and CDR2 SMNVEV (reference sequence). This CDR3 region has 15 residues. Deletions cut 6 bases from V and 2 bases from J, with 17 bases between. This CDR3 is CASRRLGGDPYEQYF. DNA for the CDR3: TGTGCCAGCAGACGCCTGGGGGGCGACCCCTACGAGCAGTACTTC.

At least ten counts were recorded for this clonotype. This chain uses TRBV6-6 with TRBJ2-7, with 11 nucleotides matching TRBD2. The V gene's germline CDR1 is MNHNY and CDR2 SVGAGI (reference sequence). The V and J ends lost 1 base and 0 bases, in that order; junction bases with no gene match: 11. This CDR3 is 19 amino acids long. CDR3 residues: CASSYLPSGGLIYSYEQYF. CDR3 coding DNA: TGTGCCAGCAGTTACTTGCCTAGCGGGGGGCTAATATACTCCTACGAGCAGTACTTC.

This clonotype was seen repeatedly, ten times or more. The chain recombines TRBV7-2 with TRBJ1-6, with D unclear. Trimming removed 5 bases from V and 4 bases from J, with 15 bases in between. Per the germline V gene, CDR1 is SGHTA and CDR2 is FQGNSA. The CDR3 has 16 residues. DNA of the CDR3: TGTGCCAGCAGCGATCTCCAAAGGGCTTATAATTCACCCCTCCACTTT. Its protein product is CASSDLQRAYNSPLHF. Looking up the rest from reference TRBV7-2 and TRBJ1-6 gives the full variable domain: GAGVSQSPSNKVTEKGKDVELRCDPISGHTALYWYRQSLGQGLEFLIYFQGNSAPDKSGLPSDRFSAERTGGSVSTLTIQRTQQEDSAVYLCASSDLQRAYNSPLHFGNGTRLTVT.

At least ten counts were recorded for this clonotype. The chain combines TRBV2 with TRBJ1-1; maybe TRBD1 (5 bases). CDR1 SNHLY and CDR2 FYNNEI come from the germline V gene. The V end lost 5 bases, the J end lost 1 base, and 11 bases lay between the germline ends. The length of the CDR3 is 14 residues. Here the CDR3 reads CASSYSRENTEAFF. The CDR3 DNA reads TGTGCCAGCAGTTACAGCAGGGAGAACACTGAAGCTTTCTTT.

The V call is TRBV20-1, the J call TRBJ1-6; 8 bases map to TRBD1. The germline V gene encodes CDR1 DFQATT and CDR2 SNEGSKA (reference sequence). This CDR3 region has 14 residues. J lost 8 bases, V lost 5 bases, and 8 bases had no gene match. The CDR3 loop reads CSAPTRDRYSPLHF. CDR3 nucleotide sequence: TGCAGTGCTCCAACCCGGGACAGGTATTCACCCCTCCACTTT.

This clonotype was picked up many times. The genes are TRBV7-8 and TRBJ1-5; a weak D match, TRBD1 (6 bases). Trimming took off 4 bases at V and 4 bases at J, with 11 bases between the two ends. This CDR3 contains 14 residues. Germline V gene lookup returns CDR1 SGHVS and CDR2 FQNEAQ. CDR3 coding DNA: TGTGCCAGCAGCTGGGACACAGGGAATCAGCCCCAGCATTTT. It encodes CASSWDTGNQPQHF.

This clonotype was detected ten times or more. This chain links TRBV20-1 with TRBJ1-1, with D maybe TRBD1 (6 bases). The CDR3 is 13 amino acids. The ends were cut back, 4 bases at V and 0 bases at J, with 9 bases in the middle. The germline CDR1 and CDR2 sequences are DFQATT and SNEGSKA (reference sequence). CDR3 sequence (DNA): TGCAGTGCTAAGGGACATTTGAACACTGAAGCTTTCTTT. The encoded protein is CSAKGHLNTEAFF.

This clonotype was seen many times. The V call is TRBV3-1, the J call TRBJ2-5, with D perhaps matching TRBD2 (6 bases). This CDR3 spans 14 amino acids. Per germline, CDR1 LGHDT and CDR2 YNNKEL (reference sequence). V lost 5 bases and J 3 bases, leaving 13 bases between the germline ends. In DNA form, the CDR3 reads TGTGCCAGCAGCTTTATTGGGGGGAAAGAGACCCAGTACTTC. It specifies CASSFIGGKETQYF.

The chain couples TRBV6-5 to TRBJ1-6, with TRBD1 identical over 11 bases. The germline CDR1 and CDR2 sequences are MNHEY and SVGAGI. V shed 2 bases and J 8 bases; nucleotides not matched to a gene: 11. There are 18 residues in the CDR3. CDR3 amino acids: CASSYHPAGQGADSPLHF. The CDR3 DNA sequence: TGTGCCAGCAGTTACCACCCCGCTGGACAGGGGGCGGATTCACCCCTCCACTTT.

In its sample, this clonotype was seen many times. This rearrangement joins TRBV20-1 to TRBJ1-5; D unclear. Between the trimmed V and J ends, which lost 7 bases and 2 bases, there was a span of 9 bases. CDR3 length: 12 amino acids. Looked up from germline, CDR1 is DFQATT and CDR2 is SNEGSKA (reference sequence). CDR3 nucleotide sequence: TGCAGTGTTACTCAGGGCAATCAGCCCCAGCATTTT. It is translated as CSVTQGNQPQHF.

The chain carries TRBV30 and TRBJ1-4, with 10 bases identical to TRBD1. The CDR3 sequence is 13 residues long. J gave up 9 bases and V 5 bases, and 6 bases lay outside the gene matches. CDR1 and CDR2 from the germline V gene are GTSNPN and SVGIG (reference sequence). Here the CDR3 reads CAWGGTGVKKLFF. CDR3 bases: TGTGCCTGGGGCGGGACAGGGGTCAAAAAACTGTTTTTT.

In this sample, this clonotype turned up many times. The V and J genes are TRBV20-1 and TRBJ2-3; maybe TRBD2 (6 bases). Germline CDR1 DFQATT, CDR2 SNEGSKA (reference sequence). Trimming removed 5 bases at V and 5 bases at J, with 8 bases between. CDR3 length equals 11 residues. CDR3 region: CSAASEDTQYF. The CDR3 DNA is TGCAGTGCTGCTAGCGAAGATACGCAGTATTTT.

Ten or more counts support this clonotype. The chain recombines TRBV20-1 with TRBJ2-7, with unresolved D. The CDR3 loop spans 14 amino acids. Germline assignment: CDR1 DFQATT and CDR2 SNEGSKA (reference sequence). Between the trimmed V and J ends, which lost 7 bases and 1 base, there was a span of 17 bases. The CDR3 loop is CSGSEDVSSYEQYF. The CDR3 DNA is TGCAGTGGTTCCGAGGACGTATCTTCCTACGAGCAGTACTTC.

The table lists this clonotype with a few counts. The CDR3 coding sequence is TGTGCCAGCAGAGCGGGGGCCGATGCCACAGATACGCAGTATTTT. Its translation: CASRAGADATDTQYF. The chain is built from TRBV2 and TRBJ2-3; TRBD2 agrees at 8 bases. This CDR3 is 15 amino acids long. The trim removed 6 bases at V and 2 bases at J, leaving 7 bases unmatched. Germline assignment: CDR1 SNHLY and CDR2 FYNNEI.